This T cell receptor (beta chain) is drawn from a study of regulatory T cells in long-lasting Graves disease. Study-wide background: Patients newly diagnosed with Graves' had been on antithyroid drugs for under 3 months. General study findings and limits: Persistent cases favored TRBV28, TRBJ1-2 and TRBJ2-5.

A few counts support this clonotype. Its antigen is currently unknown. V trimming: 3 bases; J trimming: 7 bases; junction bases outside the gene matches: 8. CDR3 length equals 15 residues. From germline, CDR1 is MGHDK and CDR2 SYGVNS. As to time point: newly diagnosed GD, antithyroid drugs for less than 3 months. After RNA was extracted from PBMCs, the TCR library was made from it. An endocrinology department in Xi'an, China, supplied the patients. Arm-PCR of CDR3 regions with iRepertoire HTBI primers generated TCR beta libraries. TCRdb processed the multiplex PCR reads anew with MiXCR; each CDR3 protein has one entry. The sample shows a few hundred thousand distinct CDR3 sequences, 15% to 20% of them seen only once. These data are also associated with another study on T cells in Graves' hyperthyroidism and ophthalmopathy. From that second work: No progression to ophthalmopathy during 18 months of follow-up defined stable disease.

The sequence was collected from a young woman with Graves disease. The chain employs TRBV25-1 and TRBJ1-2, with 10 bases matching TRBD1. Source: peripheral blood mononuclear cells (PBMCs), taken at new diagnosis, from a patient treated with antithyroid drugs. The CDR3: CASSDTTTGGVGYTF. Written as DNA, the CDR3 is TGTGCCAGCAGTGACACGACGACAGGGGGCGTTGGCTACACCTTC.